This T cell receptor beta chain originates from a study of neurological immune-mediated disorders. Study-wide background: There were 35 or so multiple sclerosis patients; about 31 were relapsing-remitting and 3 were secondary progressive.

This clonotype was counted at least ten times. The V gene lost 6 bases and the J gene lost 6 bases, with 21 bases spanning the gap. Germline V lookup: CDR1 SQVTM, CDR2 ANQGSEA. This CDR3 comprises 14 residues. The unsorted libraries were produced from 2 million PBMCs held at -80 C. cDNA was made by 5'RACE with 10-nucleotide random UMIs. TCRdb re-derived calls from the 5' RACE reads in MiXCR, one entry per CDR3 protein. The sample consists of over 55,000 distinct CDR3 sequences, less than 2.5% of them appearing once. Sequencing input: PBMCs. This receptor was identified in a man aged 45-65 years with multiple sclerosis. The chain carries TRBV29-1 and TRBJ2-7; D assignment may be TRBD1 or TRBD2 (5 bases each). The CDR3 sequence is CSVDSLVGDGEQYF. CDR3 DNA sequence: TGCAGCGTCGACAGTTTGGTGGGGGACGGCGAGCAGTACTTC.